What follows are 18 T cell receptor beta chains derived from one specimen sequenced in a study of regulatory T cells in long-lasting Graves disease. TCR beta libraries were built with iRepertoire HTBI primers and Arm-PCR of CDR3 regions. TCRdb itself ran the multiplex PCR reads through MiXCR, one entry per CDR3 protein. The sample lists 350,000 to 500,000 distinct CDR3 sequences, around 15% seen once, with about 15% in the top ten. The sample's time point: newly diagnosed GD, antithyroid drugs for less than 3 months. The TCR library was prepared using RNA isolated from PBMCs. These data also featured in a second study, about T cells in Graves' hyperthyroidism and ophthalmopathy.

Specimen: peripheral blood mononuclear cells (PBMCs), collected at new diagnosis, from a patient treated with antithyroid drugs. These receptors were obtained from a woman aged 50 to 65 with Graves disease.

This clonotype appeared many times. The genes are TRBV5-1 and TRBJ1-1, with a weak D call TRBD1 (6 bases). There are 14 residues in the CDR3. V gave up 4 bases and J gave up 4 bases, with 14 bases separating them. Germline values: CDR1 SGHRS, CDR2 YFSETQ. CDR3 loop: CASSPRGRVTEAFF. DNA of the CDR3: TGCGCCAGCAGCCCCAGGGGAAGAGTCACTGAAGCTTTCTTT.

This clonotype was counted between two and nine times. This could be a read error, since a much larger clone is one nucleotide away. The J gene is TRBJ1-1, the V gene TRBV5-1; tentative D call: TRBD1 (5 bases). Germline CDR1 is SGHRS and CDR2 is YFSETQ. The CDR3 extends over 17 amino acids. CDR3 region: CASSPWLRSGSNTEALF. CDR3 sequence (DNA): TGCGCCAGCAGCCCCTGGTTGAGGTCAGGGAGTAACACTGAAGCTCTCTTT.

This clonotype was detected a few times. This chain connects TRBV6-5 to TRBJ2-5; unclear D gene. V lost 0 bases to trimming and J lost 2 bases, with 10 bases between them. Germline V CDR1 and CDR2: MNHEY, SVGAGI. The CDR3 contains 15 residues. CDR3 nucleotide sequence: TGTGCCAGCAGTTACTCTTATGACTTTCAAGAGACCCAGTACTTC. It yields the protein CASSYSYDFQETQYF.

This clonotype was detected ten times or more. The chain employs TRBV5-1 and TRBJ2-7; perhaps TRBD2 as D (5 bases). The CDR3 has 14 amino acids. Germline V CDR1 and CDR2: SGHRS, YFSETQ. Deletions cut 3 bases from V and 6 bases from J, with 16 bases between. The CDR3 region has the DNA TGCGCCAGCAGCTACGGAGGTTCGCCTCTCGAGCAGTACTTC. This codes for CASSYGGSPLEQYF.

V is TRBV9 and J is TRBJ2-5, with TRBD2 matching 11 bases. Germline loops: CDR1 SGDLS, CDR2 YYNGEE. The CDR3 runs 16 residues. The trim removed 4 bases at V and 0 bases at J, leaving 5 bases unmatched. DNA for the CDR3: TGTGCCAGCAGCACCGGACTAGCGGGCAACCAAGAGACCCAGTACTTC. Encoded protein: CASSTGLAGNQETQYF.

The sample holds a few counts of this clonotype. The rearrangement links TRBV19 to TRBJ1-5; D perhaps matches TRBD1 (5 bases). V was shortened by 6 bases and J by 6 bases, with 12 bases between the two germline ends. CDR1 and CDR2 from the germline V gene are LNHDA and SQIVND (reference sequence). CDR3 size: 13 residues. CDR3 protein: CASSPREGQPQHF. CDR3 DNA: TGTGCCAGTAGCCCCAGGGAAGGTCAGCCCCAGCATTTT.

In this sample, this clonotype turned up many times. The chain couples TRBV5-1 to TRBJ1-1; TRBD1 is a possible D gene (6 bases). This CDR3 is 14 amino acids long. The V end lost 4 bases, the J end lost 5 bases, and 15 bases lay between the germline ends. The V gene's germline CDR1 is SGHRS and CDR2 YFSETQ. CDR3 sequence: CASSPVDTGTEAFF. DNA of the CDR3: TGCGCCAGCAGCCCCGTAGACACAGGGACTGAAGCTTTCTTT.

The chain employs TRBV11-2 and TRBJ1-5; TRBD1 agrees at 12 bases. The CDR3 extends over 18 amino acids. Germline CDR1 SGHAT, CDR2 FQNNGV. Unmatched junction bases numbered 6, after V lost 1 base and J lost 2 bases. The CDR3 sequence: CASSLGDRGPRGNQPQHF. CDR3 bases: TGTGCCAGCAGCTTAGGGGACAGGGGGCCTAGGGGCAATCAGCCCCAGCATTTT.

There are many counts of this clonotype. The chain couples TRBV4-1 to TRBJ2-3, with D possibly TRBD2 on 6 matching bases. Trimming left V 2 bases short and J 0 bases short, with 12 bases between. The CDR3 totals 16 residues. Germline lookup yields CDR1 MGHRA and CDR2 YSYEKL. The CDR3 region has the DNA TGCGCCAGCAGCCAACCCGCCGCGGGAAGCACAGATACGCAGTATTTT. Encoded protein: CASSQPAAGSTDTQYF.

This clonotype was detected ten times or more. The rearrangement links TRBV28 to TRBJ2-7; possibly TRBD1 for D (5 bases). The CDR3 has 15 amino acids. V was clipped by 1 base and J by 0 bases, with 10 bases between them. Germline V gene sequence: CDR1 MDHEN, CDR2 SYDVKM. The CDR3 loop reads CASSLSAGISYEQYF. The CDR3 DNA is TGTGCCAGCAGTTTATCGGCAGGGATCTCCTACGAGCAGTACTTC.

This sequence joins TRBV24-1 and TRBJ1-2; D is perhaps TRBD1 (5 bases). Trimming pared 4 bases from V and 2 bases from J, leaving 16 bases between. This CDR3 region has 16 residues. CDR1 and CDR2 (germline): KGHDR, SFDVKD. The CDR3 here is CATSEPPGRKNYGYTF. CDR3 bases: TGTGCCACCAGTGAACCTCCGGGGCGGAAAAACTATGGCTACACCTTC.

This clonotype was counted a few times. One junction end disagrees with the germline gene, perhaps due to a read error. CDR3 protein: CAISESEAYKQYF. For the CDR3, the DNA is TGTGCCATCAGTGAGTCGGAAGCCTACAAGCAGTACTTC. This sequence joins TRBV10-3 and TRBJ2-7; D uncertain. The CDR3 is made up of 13 amino acids. Germline V gene data show CDR1 as ENHRY and CDR2 as SYGVKD.

This clonotype has a count of ten or more. The CDR3: CASSTGSGANVLTF. CDR3 nucleotide sequence: TGCGCCAGCAGCACGGGATCTGGGGCCAACGTCCTGACTTTC. The V gene is TRBV5-1, the J gene TRBJ2-6; maybe TRBD2 (5 bases). With 4 bases removed from V and 1 base from J, the gap between germline ends came to 6 bases. The CDR3 is made up of 14 amino acids. Germline loops: CDR1 SGHRS, CDR2 YFSETQ. The variable domain in full, with the rest retrieved from reference TRBV5-1 and TRBJ2-6, is KAGVTQTPRYLIKTRGQQVTLSCSPISGHRSVSWYQQTPGQGLQFLFEYFSETQRNKGNFPGRFSGRQFSNSRSEMNVSTLELGDSALYLCASSTGSGANVLTFGAGSRLTVL.

This clonotype was counted between two and nine times. The chain combines TRBV2 with TRBJ2-6, with D tentatively TRBD1 (6 bases). Germline CDR1 and CDR2: SNHLY and FYNNEI. The CDR3 is 15 amino acids. V lost 3 bases, J lost 3 bases, and 9 bases lay in between. The CDR3 loop reads CASSETGYGANVLTF. As DNA, the CDR3 is TGTGCCAGCAGTGAGACAGGCTATGGGGCCAACGTCCTGACTTTC.

The rearrangement links TRBV5-1 to TRBJ2-7; 9 bases fit TRBD2. Per germline, CDR1 SGHRS and CDR2 YFSETQ. The CDR3 runs to 17 residues. V trimming: 3 bases; J trimming: 0 bases; junction bases outside the gene matches: 10. The CDR3 loop is CASSWDLQTSGSYEQYF. In DNA, the CDR3 is TGCGCCAGCAGCTGGGACTTACAGACTAGCGGCTCCTACGAGCAGTACTTC.

This clonotype has only one observation. It differs at one base from a far larger clone, so likely a read error. The chain employs TRBV5-1 and TRBJ2-5; 9 bases fit TRBD2. Losses at the gene ends were 4 bases for V and 11 bases for J; bases not matched to a gene: 18. CDR1 and CDR2 from the germline V gene are SGHRS and YFSETQ. The CDR3 contains 16 residues. The CDR3 sequence is CASSPPGLASYNEQYF. The CDR3 DNA reads as TGCGCCAGCAGCCCACCGGGACTAGCCTCCTACAATGAGCAGTACTTC.

The count of this clonotype is one. This chain uses TRBV19 with TRBJ2-5; a weak D match, TRBD2 (5 bases). The germline gives CDR1 LNHDA, CDR2 SQIVND (reference sequence). Trimming left V 10 bases short and J 0 bases short, with 12 bases between. The CDR3 has 13 residues. CDR3 bases: TGTGCCACCGCAAGAGGGAACCAAGAGACCCAGTACTTC. As protein: CATARGNQETQYF.

V gene TRBV5-5 combines with J gene TRBJ2-1; D is unclear. V lost 0 bases and J 10 bases, leaving 8 bases between the germline ends. There are 12 residues in the CDR3. The germline V gene encodes CDR1 SGHKS and CDR2 YYEKEE (reference sequence). CDR3 nucleotide sequence: TGTGCCAGCAGCTTGGGAAATTCCGAGCAGTTCTTC. This encodes CASSLGNSEQFF.